This T cell receptor beta chain was found in a study of blood T cell repertoires in COVID-19. Across the study: The study drew acute and convalescent COVID-19 samples from the United States, Italy and Spain. PBMCs, B-cell-depleted T cells, or T cells provided the cDNA or gDNA that made up the material.

The V and J ends lost 4 bases and 0 bases, in that order; junction bases with no gene match: 5. The length of the CDR3 is 15 residues. The germline V gene encodes CDR1 SGHTA and CDR2 FQGNSA. Per the original methods: It was from reference gene primer amplification that nucleated cell counts were estimated. Profiling relied on immunoSEQ multiplex PCR, and the TCRdb table lists in-frame clones only, not all of them. The V and J calls and clone size are taken from that table; D and trimming were inferred from the DNA. The sample lists some 200,000 clones; 80% were seen once. V gene TRBV7-2 combines with J gene TRBJ2-5; 7 nucleotides match TRBD2. Sequenced input: peripheral blood. The clonotype comes from a woman between 65 and 79 years old with acute or convalescent COVID-19. The CDR3 coding sequence is TGTGCCAGCAGCTCCGGGGGGACGTACCAAGAGACCCAGTACTTC. Translation: CASSSGGTYQETQYF.